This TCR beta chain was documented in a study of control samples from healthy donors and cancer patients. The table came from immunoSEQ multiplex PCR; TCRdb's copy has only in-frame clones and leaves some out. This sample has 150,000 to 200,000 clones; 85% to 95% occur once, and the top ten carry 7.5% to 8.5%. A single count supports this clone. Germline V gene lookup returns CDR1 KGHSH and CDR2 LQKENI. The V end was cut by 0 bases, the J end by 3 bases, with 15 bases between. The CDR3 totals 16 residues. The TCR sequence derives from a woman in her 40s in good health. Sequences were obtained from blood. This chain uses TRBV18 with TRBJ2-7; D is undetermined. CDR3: CASSPPNTPSHYEQYF. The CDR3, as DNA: TGTGCCAGCTCACCACCGAACACACCATCCCACTACGAGCAGTACTTC.